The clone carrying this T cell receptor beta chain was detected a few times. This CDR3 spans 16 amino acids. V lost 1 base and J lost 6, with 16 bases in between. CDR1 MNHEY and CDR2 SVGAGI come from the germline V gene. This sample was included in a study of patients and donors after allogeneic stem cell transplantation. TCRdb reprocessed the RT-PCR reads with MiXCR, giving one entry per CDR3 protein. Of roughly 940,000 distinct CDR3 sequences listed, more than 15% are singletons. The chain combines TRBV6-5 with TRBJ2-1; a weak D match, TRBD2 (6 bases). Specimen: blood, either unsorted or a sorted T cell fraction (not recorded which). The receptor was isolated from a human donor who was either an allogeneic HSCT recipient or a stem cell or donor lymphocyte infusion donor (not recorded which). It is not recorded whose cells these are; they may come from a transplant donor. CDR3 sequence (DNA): TGTGCCAGCAGTTACTTGGTGGGACTGGGGCGCAATGAGCAGTTCTTC. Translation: CASSYLVGLGRNEQFF.